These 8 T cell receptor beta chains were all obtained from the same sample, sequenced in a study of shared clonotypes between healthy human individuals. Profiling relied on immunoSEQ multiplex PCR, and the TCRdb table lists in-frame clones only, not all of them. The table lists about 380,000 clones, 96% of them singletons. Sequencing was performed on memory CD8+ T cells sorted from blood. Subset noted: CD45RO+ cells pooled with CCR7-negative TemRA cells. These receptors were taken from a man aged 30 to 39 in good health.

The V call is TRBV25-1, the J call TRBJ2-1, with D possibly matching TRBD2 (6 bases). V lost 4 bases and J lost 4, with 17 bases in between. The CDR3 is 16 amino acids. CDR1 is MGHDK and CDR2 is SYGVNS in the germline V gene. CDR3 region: CASSGELAYSYNEQFF. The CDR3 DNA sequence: TGTGCCAGCAGTGGGGAACTAGCTTATTCGTACAATGAGCAGTTCTTC.

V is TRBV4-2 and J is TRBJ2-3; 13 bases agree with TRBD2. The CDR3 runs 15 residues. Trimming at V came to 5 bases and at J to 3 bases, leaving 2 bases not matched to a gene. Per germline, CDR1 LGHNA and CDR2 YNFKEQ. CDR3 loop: CASSLTSGRTDTQYF. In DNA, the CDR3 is TGTGCCAGCAGCTTGACTAGCGGGAGGACAGATACGCAGTATTTT.

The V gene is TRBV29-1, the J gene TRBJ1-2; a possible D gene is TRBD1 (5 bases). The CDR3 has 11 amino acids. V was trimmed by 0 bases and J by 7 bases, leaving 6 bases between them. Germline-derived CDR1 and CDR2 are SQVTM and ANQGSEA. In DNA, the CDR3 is TGCAGCGTTGAAGATGGGGGTGGCTACACCTTC. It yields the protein CSVEDGGGYTF.

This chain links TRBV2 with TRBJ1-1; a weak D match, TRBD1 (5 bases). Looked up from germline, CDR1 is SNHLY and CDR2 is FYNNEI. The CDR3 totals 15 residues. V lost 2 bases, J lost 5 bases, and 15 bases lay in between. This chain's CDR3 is CASSETPGSGTEAFF. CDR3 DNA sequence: TGTGCCAGCAGTGAAACTCCAGGGAGCGGGACTGAAGCTTTCTTT.

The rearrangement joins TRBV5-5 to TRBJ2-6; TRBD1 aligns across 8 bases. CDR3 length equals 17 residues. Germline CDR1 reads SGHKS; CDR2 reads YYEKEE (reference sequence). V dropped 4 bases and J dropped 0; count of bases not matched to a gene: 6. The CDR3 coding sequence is TGTGCCAGCAGCCCGGGACAGGCCGTCTCTGGGGCCAACGTCCTGACTTTC. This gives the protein CASSPGQAVSGANVLTF.

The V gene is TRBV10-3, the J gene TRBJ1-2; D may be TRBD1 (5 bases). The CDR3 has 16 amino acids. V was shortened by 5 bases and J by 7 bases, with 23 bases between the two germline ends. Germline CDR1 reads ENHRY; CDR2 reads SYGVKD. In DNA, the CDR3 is TGTGCCATCAGTCAACACCCGGGACTGGGGGTGAGTGGCTACACCTTC. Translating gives CAISQHPGLGVSGYTF.

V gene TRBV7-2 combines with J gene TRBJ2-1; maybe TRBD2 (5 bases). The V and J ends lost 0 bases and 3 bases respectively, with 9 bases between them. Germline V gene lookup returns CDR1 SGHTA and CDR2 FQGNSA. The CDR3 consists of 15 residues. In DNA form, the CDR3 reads TGTGCCAGCAGCTTAGCGGGAGTCCTCTACAATGAGCAGTTCTTC. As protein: CASSLAGVLYNEQFF.

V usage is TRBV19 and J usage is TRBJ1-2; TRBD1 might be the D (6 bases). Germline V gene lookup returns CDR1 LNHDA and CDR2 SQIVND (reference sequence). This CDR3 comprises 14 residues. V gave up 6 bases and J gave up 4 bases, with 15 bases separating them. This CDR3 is CASSTPDRRYGYTF. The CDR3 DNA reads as TGTGCCAGTAGCACCCCCGACAGGCGCTATGGCTACACCTTC.